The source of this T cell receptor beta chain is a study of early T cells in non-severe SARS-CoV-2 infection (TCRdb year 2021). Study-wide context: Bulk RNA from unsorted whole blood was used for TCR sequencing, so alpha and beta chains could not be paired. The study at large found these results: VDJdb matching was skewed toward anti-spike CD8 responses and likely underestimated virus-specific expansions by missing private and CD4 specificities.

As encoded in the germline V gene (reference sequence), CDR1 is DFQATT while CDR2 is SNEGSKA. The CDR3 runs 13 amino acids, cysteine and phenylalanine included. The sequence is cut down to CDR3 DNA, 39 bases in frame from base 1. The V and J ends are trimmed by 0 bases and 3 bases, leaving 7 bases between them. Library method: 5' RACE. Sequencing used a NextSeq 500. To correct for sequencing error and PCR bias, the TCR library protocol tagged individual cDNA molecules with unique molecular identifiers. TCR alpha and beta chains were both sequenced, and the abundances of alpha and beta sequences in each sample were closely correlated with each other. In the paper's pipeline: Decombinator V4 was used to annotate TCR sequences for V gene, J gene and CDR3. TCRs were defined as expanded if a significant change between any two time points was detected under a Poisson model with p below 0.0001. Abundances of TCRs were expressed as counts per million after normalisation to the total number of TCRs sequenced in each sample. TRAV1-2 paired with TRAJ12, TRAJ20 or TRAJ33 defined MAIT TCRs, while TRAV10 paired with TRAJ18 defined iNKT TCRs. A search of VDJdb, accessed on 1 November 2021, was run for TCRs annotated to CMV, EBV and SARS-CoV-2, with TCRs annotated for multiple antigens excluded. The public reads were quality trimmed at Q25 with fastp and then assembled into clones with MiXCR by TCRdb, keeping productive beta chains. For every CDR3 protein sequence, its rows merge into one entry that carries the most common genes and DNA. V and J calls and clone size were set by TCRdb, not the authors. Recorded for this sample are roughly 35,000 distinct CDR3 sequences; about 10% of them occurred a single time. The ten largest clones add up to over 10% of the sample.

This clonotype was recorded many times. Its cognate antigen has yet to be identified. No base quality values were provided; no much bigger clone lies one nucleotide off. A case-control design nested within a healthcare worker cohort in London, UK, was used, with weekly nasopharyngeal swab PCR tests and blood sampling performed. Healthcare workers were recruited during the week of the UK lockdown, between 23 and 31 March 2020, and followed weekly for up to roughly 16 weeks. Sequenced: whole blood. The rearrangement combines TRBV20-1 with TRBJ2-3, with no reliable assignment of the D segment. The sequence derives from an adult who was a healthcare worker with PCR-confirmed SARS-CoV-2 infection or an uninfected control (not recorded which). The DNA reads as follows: TGCAGTGCTAGAGATGACGAGACAGATACGCAGTATTTT. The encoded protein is CSARDDETDTQYF.